Shown below are 17 T cell receptor beta chains from a single sample sequenced in a study of PD-1 blockade in classical Hodgkin lymphoma. Every patient experienced relapse after autologous stem cell transplantation, and brentuximab vedotin exposure varied. PBMCs, once thawed, yielded CD8+ T cells isolated by magnetic negative selection. Data came from immunoSEQ multiplex PCR; TCRdb stores just in-frame clones and leaves some out. The sample lists about 8,200 clones; around 83% were seen once. Here the sequenced sample was CD8+ T cells from blood, taken at baseline. Receptors were obtained from a human donor with classical Hodgkin lymphoma.

V is TRBV27 and J is TRBJ1-2, with 8 bases lining up with TRBD1. Per germline, CDR1 MNHEY and CDR2 SMNVEV (reference sequence). The V gene end was trimmed by 9 bases and the J gene end by 7 bases; junction bases not matched to a gene: 7. The CDR3 runs to 12 residues. The CDR3 sequence: CASTGGGTGYTF. CDR3 DNA: TGTGCCAGTACAGGGGGGGGCACTGGCTACACCTTC.

This rearrangement joins TRBV19 to TRBJ1-5; D ambiguous. Per germline, CDR1 LNHDA and CDR2 SQIVND (reference sequence). The V end lost 2 bases, the J end lost 8 bases, and 16 bases lay between the germline ends. There are 15 residues in the CDR3. As DNA, the CDR3 is TGTGCCAGTAGTATACCCTGGTCACCCCGGGAGCCCCAGCATTTT. This translates into CASSIPWSPREPQHF.

V and J are TRBV6-5 and TRBJ2-7; possibly TRBD2 for D (6 bases). V lost 5 bases to trimming and J lost 5 bases, with 16 bases between them. The CDR3 covers 14 residues. Germline lookup yields CDR1 MNHEY and CDR2 SVGAGI. The CDR3 is CASSKTDGGDEQYF. Written as DNA, the CDR3 is TGTGCCAGCAGTAAGACAGATGGCGGGGACGAGCAGTACTTC.

This chain uses TRBV5-1 with TRBJ2-1; no reliable D call. Germline V gene lookup returns CDR1 SGHRS and CDR2 YFSETQ. Trimming stripped 0 bases from V and 10 bases from J, with 5 bases between. The CDR3 is made up of 11 amino acids. CDR3 protein: CASSLVGEQFF. The CDR3 DNA is TGCGCCAGCAGCTTGGTTGGGGAGCAGTTCTTC.

This clone was seen a handful of times. This chain connects TRBV6-1 to TRBJ1-6; unclear D gene. The CDR3 consists of 17 residues. V lost 4 bases and J lost 0, with 13 bases in between. CDR1 and CDR2 (germline): MNHNS, SASEGT. The CDR3 DNA reads TGTGCCAGCAGTGCCTACAGTGGGCCCTCCTATAATTCACCCCTCCACTTT. Amino acid sequence: CASSAYSGPSYNSPLHF.

The CDR3 here is CASSLDRYLIEQYF. The CDR3 DNA is TGTGCCAGCAGCTTAGACCGATACCTGATCGAGCAGTACTTC. The chain joins TRBV7-9 to TRBJ2-7; D unclear. Germline-derived CDR1 and CDR2 are SEHNR and FQNEAQ (reference sequence). The V end was cut by 1 base, the J end by 6 bases, with 13 bases between. The CDR3 spans 14 residues.

The chain carries TRBV19 and TRBJ2-6; D is uncertain. Germline V gene data show CDR1 as LNHDA and CDR2 as SQIVND (reference sequence). The CDR3 has 16 amino acids. The V gene lost 6 bases and the J gene lost 1 base, with 13 bases spanning the gap. The CDR3 loop is CASSDWGWSGANVLTF. The CDR3, as DNA: TGTGCCAGTAGCGATTGGGGATGGTCTGGGGCCAACGTCCTGACTTTC.

The chain has TRBV19 and TRBJ2-3; 9 bases are shared with TRBD2. Unmatched junction bases numbered 11, after V lost 3 bases and J lost 1 base. This CDR3 has 18 amino acids. Germline V gene lookup returns CDR1 LNHDA and CDR2 SQIVND (reference sequence). CDR3 amino acids: CASSIEGLQRGGTDTQYF. DNA of the CDR3: TGTGCCAGTAGTATTGAAGGGTTGCAGCGGGGGGGCACAGATACGCAGTATTTT.

This clone was seen just once. A much larger clone lies a single base off, so this may be a read error. Within the sample, other DNA sequences also encode this same CDR3. The CDR3 loop is CASTRGPGSTEAFF. DNA for the CDR3: TGTGCCAGTACTCGCGGTCCGGGGAGCACTGAAGCTTTCTTT. The chain links TRBV19 to TRBJ1-1; D is unclear. The CDR3 contains 14 residues. With 7 bases removed from V and 4 bases from J, the gap between germline ends came to 16 bases. The germline V gene has CDR1 LNHDA and CDR2 SQIVND (reference sequence). Full variable domain (remainder filled in from reference TRBV19 and TRBJ1-1): DGGITQSPKYLFRKEGQNVTLSCEQNLNHDAMYWYRQDPGQGLRLIYYSQIVNDFQKGDIAEGYSVSREKKESFPLTVTSAQKNPTAFYLCASTRGPGSTEAFFGQGTRLTVV.

The genes are TRBV6-5 and TRBJ2-7; TRBD1 might be the D (6 bases). The germline CDR1 and CDR2 sequences are MNHEY and SVGAGI. V was cut by 2 bases and J by 5 bases, with 13 bases left in between. The CDR3 covers 14 residues. CDR3 protein: CASSYEAEGDEQYF. CDR3 bases: TGTGCCAGCAGTTACGAGGCAGAGGGGGACGAGCAGTACTTC.

This chain links TRBV5-1 with TRBJ2-7; D tentatively reads TRBD1 or TRBD2 (6 bases each). The CDR3 length is 13 residues. V was cut by 2 bases and J by 3 bases, with 9 bases left in between. In germline, CDR1 is SGHRS, CDR2 YFSETQ. The CDR3 reads CASSFGGLYEQYF. CDR3 in DNA: TGCGCCAGCAGCTTCGGGGGCCTCTACGAGCAGTACTTC. The complete variable domain, with remaining parts taken from reference TRBV5-1 and TRBJ2-7, reads KAGVTQTPRYLIKTRGQQVTLSCSPISGHRSVSWYQQTPGQGLQFLFEYFSETQRNKGNFPGRFSGRQFSNSRSEMNVSTLELGDSALYLCASSFGGLYEQYFGPGTRLTVT.

The V gene is TRBV4-1, the J gene TRBJ2-7; 7 bases align to TRBD1. The CDR3 sequence is 14 residues long. Germline CDR1 is MGHRA and CDR2 is YSYEKL. Unmatched junction bases numbered 3, after V lost 2 bases and J lost 2 bases. CDR3 in amino acids: CASSQPGQAYEQYF. The CDR3 coding sequence is TGCGCCAGCAGCCAACCCGGACAGGCCTACGAGCAGTACTTC.

The J gene is TRBJ2-3, the V gene TRBV19, with a weak D call TRBD2 (6 bases). The CDR3 has 17 amino acids. Germline V lookup: CDR1 LNHDA, CDR2 SQIVND (reference sequence). V was cut by 1 base and J by 0 bases, with 14 bases left in between. The CDR3 region has the DNA TGTGCCAGTAGTATAGGAAGCGGCGGGGCCAGCACAGATACGCAGTATTTT. This translates into CASSIGSGGASTDTQYF.

V gene TRBV6-6 combines with J gene TRBJ2-7; TRBD1 or TRBD2 may be the D gene (6 bases each). V was clipped by 5 bases and J by 3 bases, with 20 bases between them. Germline CDR1 is MNHNY and CDR2 is SVGAGI (reference sequence). There are 16 residues in the CDR3. This chain's CDR3 is CASSGGPMGGFYEQYF. CDR3 bases: TGTGCCAGCAGTGGGGGCCCGATGGGGGGATTCTACGAGCAGTACTTC.

The J gene is TRBJ2-1, the V gene TRBV13; 9 nucleotides match TRBD1. Looked up from germline, CDR1 is PRHDT and CDR2 is FYEKMQ (reference sequence). The CDR3 has 16 residues. V gave up 4 bases and J gave up 4 bases; unmatched junction bases: 8. The CDR3 region is CASSSLPGQGYNEQFF. CDR3 sequence (DNA): TGTGCCAGCAGCTCTTTACCGGGACAGGGATACAATGAGCAGTTCTTC. The full variable domain, rest sourced from reference TRBV13 and TRBJ2-1, is AAGVIQSPRHLIKEKRETATLKCYPIPRHDTVYWYQQGPGQDPQFLISFYEKMQSDKGSIPDRFSAQQFSDYHSELNMSSLELGDSALYFCASSSLPGQGYNEQFFGPGTRLTVL.

This chain links TRBV28 with TRBJ2-1; 7 nucleotides match TRBD1. The CDR3 has 13 amino acids. The V segment lost 4 bases and the J segment 6 bases; nucleotides outside the gene matches: 3. Germline-derived CDR1 and CDR2 are MDHEN and SYDVKM. CDR3 protein: CASSWGTVNEQFF. CDR3 bases: TGTGCCAGCAGTTGGGGGACAGTCAATGAGCAGTTCTTC. The complete variable domain, with remaining parts taken from reference TRBV28 and TRBJ2-1, reads DVKVTQSSRYLVKRTGEKVFLECVQDMDHENMFWYRQDPGLGLRLIYFSYDVKMKEKGDIPEGYSVSREKKERFSLILESASTNQTSMYLCASSWGTVNEQFFGPGTRLTVL.

This chain connects TRBV21-1 to TRBJ2-7; the DNA was not compared with TRBD1, the D call given in the table. TRBV21-1 is assigned pseudogene status. The CDR3 is 21 amino acids. As DNA, the CDR3 is TGTGCCAGCAGCAAGTCCAGGGGCGGCCATACTCCGCCGATGCTATCCTACGAGCAGTACTTC. Its protein product is CASSKSRGGHTPPMLSYEQYF.